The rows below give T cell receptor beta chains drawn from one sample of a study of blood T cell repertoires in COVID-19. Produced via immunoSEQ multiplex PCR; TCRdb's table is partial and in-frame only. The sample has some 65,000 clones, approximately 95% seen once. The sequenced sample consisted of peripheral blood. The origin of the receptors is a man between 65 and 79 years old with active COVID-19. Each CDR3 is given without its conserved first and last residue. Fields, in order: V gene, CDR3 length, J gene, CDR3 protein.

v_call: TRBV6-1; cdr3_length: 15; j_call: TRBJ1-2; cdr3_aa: ASSDWGGMGVDYGYT
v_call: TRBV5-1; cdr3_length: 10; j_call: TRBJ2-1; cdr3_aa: ASSLAGPRWF
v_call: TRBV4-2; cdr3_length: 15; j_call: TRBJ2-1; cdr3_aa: ASSQATTGTSYNEQF
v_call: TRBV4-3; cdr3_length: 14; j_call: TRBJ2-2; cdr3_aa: ASSQGLAINTGELF
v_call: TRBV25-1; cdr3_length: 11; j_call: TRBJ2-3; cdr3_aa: ASSEGDRGLQY
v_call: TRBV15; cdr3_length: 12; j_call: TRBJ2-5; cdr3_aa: ATSRDPGVETQY
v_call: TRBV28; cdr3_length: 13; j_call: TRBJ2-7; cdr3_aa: ASSPRGLRSYEQY
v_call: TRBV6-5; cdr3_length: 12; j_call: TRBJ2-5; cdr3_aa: ASRIRDRKETQY
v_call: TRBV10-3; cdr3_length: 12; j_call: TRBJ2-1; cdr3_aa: AISEAGGFNEQF
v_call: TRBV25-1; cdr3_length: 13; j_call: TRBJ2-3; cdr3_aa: ASHQGQGGSDTQY
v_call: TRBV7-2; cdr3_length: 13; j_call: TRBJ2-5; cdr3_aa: ASSTRTSGAETQY
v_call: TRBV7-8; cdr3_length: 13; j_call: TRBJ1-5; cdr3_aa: ASSLMLGGAQPQH
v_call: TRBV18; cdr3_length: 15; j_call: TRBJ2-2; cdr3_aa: ASSLNSGGGDTGELF